These 7 T cell receptor beta chains originate from one sample sequenced in a study of response to subunit inactivated influenza vaccine. One entry per CDR3 protein, called by TCRdb with MiXCR from the RT-PCR reads. The data show 800,000 or so distinct CDR3 sequences, around 21% seen once. The source was PBMCs from blood, collected less than 6 days after vaccination. Every receptor here comes from a man aged 50-59 years who received an inactivated influenza vaccine.

V and J are TRBV29-1 and TRBJ2-5; 9 bases map to TRBD2. The CDR3 extends over 15 amino acids. The ends lost 0 bases at V and 4 bases at J; junction bases unmatched: 6. Germline V gene data show CDR1 as SQVTM and CDR2 as ANQGSEA. The CDR3 DNA reads TGCAGCGTTGAAGACGCGGGGGGGCCGTTAGAGACCCAGTACTTC. Its protein is CSVEDAGGPLETQYF.

This clonotype was detected a few times. The chain carries TRBV10-3 and TRBJ2-3; 9 bases match TRBD2. This CDR3 contains 14 residues. Germline CDR1 and CDR2: ENHRY and SYGVKD. J lost 2 bases, V lost 8 bases, and 5 bases had no gene match. In nucleotides, the CDR3 is TGTGCCATCGGTAGCGGGGGCCCCACAGATACGCAGTATTTT. Amino acids: CAIGSGGPTDTQYF.

This chain uses TRBV5-6 with TRBJ1-5, with D hard to call. CDR1 is SGHDT, CDR2 YYEEEE, per germline. CDR3 length: 14 residues. V shed 6 bases and J shed 4 bases, with 14 bases lying between them. The CDR3 DNA reads as TGTGCCAGCACCGAGGGTCTGGGGAATCAGCCCCAGCATTTT. It encodes CASTEGLGNQPQHF.

This clonotype was seen a few times. CDR3 DNA sequence: TGTGCCAGCAGCTTACGGACTAGCGGGCGCGAGAAGCAGTATTTT. It specifies CASSLRTSGREKQYF. The chain employs TRBV13 and TRBJ2-3; 11 bases map to TRBD2. After removal of 2 bases from V and 11 bases from J, the junction contained 9 bases not matched to a gene. Germline lookup yields CDR1 PRHDT and CDR2 FYEKMQ (reference sequence). This CDR3 contains 15 residues.

The J gene is TRBJ1-5, the V gene TRBV15; TRBD1 matches at 8 bases. The CDR3 totals 17 residues. Germline CDR1 and CDR2: LNHNV and YYDKDF (reference sequence). J lost 2 bases, V lost 1 base, and 7 bases had no gene match. CDR3 amino acids: CATSRGLRTGRNQPQHF. DNA of the CDR3: TGTGCCACCAGCAGAGGCTTGAGGACAGGGCGCAATCAGCCCCAGCATTTT.

The rearrangement joins TRBV7-9 to TRBJ1-2; a weak D match, TRBD1 (6 bases). V was shortened by 0 bases and J by 2 bases, with 13 bases between the two germline ends. CDR1 is SEHNR, CDR2 FQNEAQ, per germline (reference sequence). This CDR3 spans 16 amino acids. The CDR3 DNA reads TGTGCCAGCAGCTTAGCTGCAGCAGGGGACAACTATGGCTACACCTTC. It encodes CASSLAAAGDNYGYTF.

The gene calls are TRBV29-1 and TRBJ2-3; D is possibly TRBD1 (5 bases). The CDR3 is made up of 15 amino acids. Trimming shortened V by 5 bases and J by 0 bases, and 15 bases separated the two germline ends. CDR1 is SQVTM and CDR2 is ANQGSEA in the germline V gene. The CDR3 reads CSVITGSASTDTQYF. CDR3 nucleotides: TGCAGCGTTATTACAGGTTCCGCTAGCACAGATACGCAGTATTTT.